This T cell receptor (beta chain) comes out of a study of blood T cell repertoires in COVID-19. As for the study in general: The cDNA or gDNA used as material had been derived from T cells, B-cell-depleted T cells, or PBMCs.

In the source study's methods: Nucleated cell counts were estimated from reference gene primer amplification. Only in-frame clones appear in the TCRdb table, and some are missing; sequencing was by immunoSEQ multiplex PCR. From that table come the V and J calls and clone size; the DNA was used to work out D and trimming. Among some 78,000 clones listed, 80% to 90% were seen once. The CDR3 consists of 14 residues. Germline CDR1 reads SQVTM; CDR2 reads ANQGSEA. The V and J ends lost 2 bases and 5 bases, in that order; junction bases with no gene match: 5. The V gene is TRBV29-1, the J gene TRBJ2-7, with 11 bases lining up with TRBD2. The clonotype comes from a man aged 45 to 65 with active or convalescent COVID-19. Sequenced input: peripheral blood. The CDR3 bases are TGCAGCGTTGAAACTAGCGGGAGTATAAACGAGCAGTACTTC. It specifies CSVETSGSINEQYF.